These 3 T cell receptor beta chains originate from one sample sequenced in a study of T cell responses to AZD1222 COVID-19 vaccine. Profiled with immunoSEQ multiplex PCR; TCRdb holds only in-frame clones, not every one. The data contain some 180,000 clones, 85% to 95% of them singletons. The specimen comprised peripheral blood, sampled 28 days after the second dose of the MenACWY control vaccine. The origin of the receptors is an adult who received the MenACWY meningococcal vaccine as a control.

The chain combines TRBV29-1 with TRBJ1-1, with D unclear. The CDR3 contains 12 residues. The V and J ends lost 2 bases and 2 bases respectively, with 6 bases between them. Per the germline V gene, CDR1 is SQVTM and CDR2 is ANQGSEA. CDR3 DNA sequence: TGCAGCGTTGAACAGGCAAACACTGAAGCTTTCTTT. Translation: CSVEQANTEAFF.

CDR3 nucleotide sequence: TGCAGCGTTGAAGATCTGAGTGCTAGCGGGGGAGCAGATACGCAGTATTTT. Protein sequence: CSVEDLSASGGADTQYF. The V call is TRBV29-1, the J call TRBJ2-3; 10 bases line up with TRBD2. The germline V gene has CDR1 SQVTM and CDR2 ANQGSEA. The CDR3 runs to 17 residues. Trimming removed 0 bases from V and 4 bases from J; junction bases left unmatched: 10.

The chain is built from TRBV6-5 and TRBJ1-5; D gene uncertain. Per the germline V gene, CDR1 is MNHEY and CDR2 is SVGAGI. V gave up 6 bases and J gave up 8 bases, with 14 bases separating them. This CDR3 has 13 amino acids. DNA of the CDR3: TGTGCCAGCAGATTGGACGGGCTGGAGCCCCAGCATTTT. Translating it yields CASRLDGLEPQHF.